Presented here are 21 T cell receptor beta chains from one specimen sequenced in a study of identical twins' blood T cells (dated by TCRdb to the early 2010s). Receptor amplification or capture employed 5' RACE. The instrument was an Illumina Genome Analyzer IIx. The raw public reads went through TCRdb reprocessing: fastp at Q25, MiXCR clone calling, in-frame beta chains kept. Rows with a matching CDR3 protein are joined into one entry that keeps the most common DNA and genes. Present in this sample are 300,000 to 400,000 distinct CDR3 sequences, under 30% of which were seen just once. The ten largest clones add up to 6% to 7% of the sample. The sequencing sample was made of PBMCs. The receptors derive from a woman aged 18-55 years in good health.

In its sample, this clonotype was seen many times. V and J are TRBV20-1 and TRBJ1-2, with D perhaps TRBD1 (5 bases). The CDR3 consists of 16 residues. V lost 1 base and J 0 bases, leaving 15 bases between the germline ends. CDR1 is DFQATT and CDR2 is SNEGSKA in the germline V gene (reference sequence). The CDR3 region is CSARGGTLLTNYGYTF. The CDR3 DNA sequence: TGCAGTGCTAGAGGGGGCACCCTCTTGACTAACTATGGCTACACCTTC.

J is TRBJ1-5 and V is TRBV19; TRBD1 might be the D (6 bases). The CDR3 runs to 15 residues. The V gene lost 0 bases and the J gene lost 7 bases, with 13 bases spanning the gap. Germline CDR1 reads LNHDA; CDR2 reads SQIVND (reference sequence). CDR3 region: CASSIEGGHRQPQHF. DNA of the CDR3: TGTGCCAGTAGTATAGAGGGGGGACATCGACAGCCCCAGCATTTT.

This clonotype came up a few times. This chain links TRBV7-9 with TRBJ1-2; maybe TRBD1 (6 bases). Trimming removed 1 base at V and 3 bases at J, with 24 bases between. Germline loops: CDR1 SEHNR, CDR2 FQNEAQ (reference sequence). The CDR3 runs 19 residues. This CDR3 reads CASSLGISNRVPDDYGYTF. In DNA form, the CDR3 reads TGTGCCAGCAGCTTAGGCATCAGCAACAGGGTCCCGGACGACTATGGCTACACCTTC.

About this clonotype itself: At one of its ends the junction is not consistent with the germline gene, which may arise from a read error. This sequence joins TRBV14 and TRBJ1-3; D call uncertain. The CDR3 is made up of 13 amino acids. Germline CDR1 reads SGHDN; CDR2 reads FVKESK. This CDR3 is CAGSPSRSDTIYF. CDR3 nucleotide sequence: TGTGCCGGCAGCCCCTCGCGTTCGGACACCATATATTTT.

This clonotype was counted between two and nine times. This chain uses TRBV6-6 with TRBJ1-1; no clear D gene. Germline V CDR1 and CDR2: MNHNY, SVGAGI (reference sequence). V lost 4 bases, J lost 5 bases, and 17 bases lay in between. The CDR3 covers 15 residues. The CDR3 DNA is TGTGCCAGCAGTTCACGACCGGGCACGGGGACTGAAGCTTTCTTT. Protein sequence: CASSSRPGTGTEAFF.

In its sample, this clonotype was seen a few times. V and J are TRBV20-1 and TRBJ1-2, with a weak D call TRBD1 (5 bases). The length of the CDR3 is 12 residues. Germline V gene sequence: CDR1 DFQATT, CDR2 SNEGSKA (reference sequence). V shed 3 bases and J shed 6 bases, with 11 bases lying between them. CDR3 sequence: CSASSGGDGYTF. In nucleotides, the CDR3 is TGCAGTGCTAGTTCGGGGGGAGATGGCTACACCTTC.

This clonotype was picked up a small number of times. CDR3 sequence (DNA): TGCGCCAGCAGCCAAAAACTAGCGAGCTCCTACAATGAGCAGTTCTTC. This translates into CASSQKLASSYNEQFF. The chain is built from TRBV4-3 and TRBJ2-1; 7 bases fit TRBD2. CDR3 length equals 16 residues. Germline trimming cut 2 bases from V and 0 bases from J; bases unmatched to any gene: 4. Looked up from germline, CDR1 is LGHNA and CDR2 is YSLEER.

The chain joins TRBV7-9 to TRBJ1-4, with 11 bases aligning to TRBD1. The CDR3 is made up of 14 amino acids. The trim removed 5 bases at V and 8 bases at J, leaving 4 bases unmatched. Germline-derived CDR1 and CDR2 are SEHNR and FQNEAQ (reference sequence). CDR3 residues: CASSPDRGQEKLFF. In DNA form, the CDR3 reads TGTGCCAGCAGCCCGGACAGGGGGCAAGAAAAACTGTTTTTT.

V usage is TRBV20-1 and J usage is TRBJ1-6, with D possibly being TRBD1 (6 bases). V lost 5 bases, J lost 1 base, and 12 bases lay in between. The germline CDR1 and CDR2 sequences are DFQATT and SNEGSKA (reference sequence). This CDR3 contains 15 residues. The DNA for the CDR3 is TGCAGTGCTGGCGGACAGAGATCCTATAATTCACCCCTCCACTTT. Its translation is CSAGGQRSYNSPLHF.

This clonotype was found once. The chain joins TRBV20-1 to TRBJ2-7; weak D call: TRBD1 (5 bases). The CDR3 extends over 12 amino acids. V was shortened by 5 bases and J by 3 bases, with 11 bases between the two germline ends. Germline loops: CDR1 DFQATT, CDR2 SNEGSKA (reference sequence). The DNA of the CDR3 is TGCAGTGCTCCAAGGGGAAACTACGAGCAGTACTTC. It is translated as CSAPRGNYEQYF.

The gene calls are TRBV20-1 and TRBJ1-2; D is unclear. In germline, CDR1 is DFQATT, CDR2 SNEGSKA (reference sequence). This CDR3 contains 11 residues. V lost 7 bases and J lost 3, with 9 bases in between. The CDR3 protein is CSGSSHYGYTF. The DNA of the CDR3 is TGCAGTGGTTCGAGTCACTATGGCTACACCTTC.

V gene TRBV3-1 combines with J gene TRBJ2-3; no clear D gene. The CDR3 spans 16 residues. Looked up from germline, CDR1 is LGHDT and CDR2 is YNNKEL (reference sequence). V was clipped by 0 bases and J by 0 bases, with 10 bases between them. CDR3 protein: CASSQDFGRSTDTQYF. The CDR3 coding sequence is TGTGCCAGCAGCCAAGATTTCGGCAGGAGCACAGATACGCAGTATTTT.

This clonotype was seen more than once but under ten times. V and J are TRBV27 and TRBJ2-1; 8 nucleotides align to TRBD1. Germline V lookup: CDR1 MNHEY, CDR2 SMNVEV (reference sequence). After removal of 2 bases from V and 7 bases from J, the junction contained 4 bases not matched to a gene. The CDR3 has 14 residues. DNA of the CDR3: TGTGCCAGCAGTTTACTGGACAGGGCTAATGAGCAGTTCTTC. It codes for CASSLLDRANEQFF.

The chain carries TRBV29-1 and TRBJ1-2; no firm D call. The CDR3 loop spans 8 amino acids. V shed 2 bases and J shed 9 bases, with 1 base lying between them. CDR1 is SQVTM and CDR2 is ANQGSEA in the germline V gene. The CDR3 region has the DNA TGCAGCGTTGAAAGCTACACCTTC. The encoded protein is CSVESYTF.

For the CDR3, the DNA is TGTGCCAGCAGCGAAAGTACAGGCGTGACGTCCTATGGCTACACCTTC. Protein product: CASSESTGVTSYGYTF. The V gene is TRBV2, the J gene TRBJ1-2, with D maybe TRBD1 (5 bases). Trimming shortened V by 6 bases and J by 4 bases, and 21 bases separated the two germline ends. The CDR3 spans 16 residues. Germline V gene data show CDR1 as SNHLY and CDR2 as FYNNEI.

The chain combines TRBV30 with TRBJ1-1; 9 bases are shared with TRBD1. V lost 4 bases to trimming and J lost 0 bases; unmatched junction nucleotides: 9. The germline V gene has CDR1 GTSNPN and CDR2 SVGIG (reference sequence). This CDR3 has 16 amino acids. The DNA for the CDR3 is TGTGCCTGGACGGTATGGGGACAGGGTATGAACACTGAAGCTTTCTTT. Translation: CAWTVWGQGMNTEAFF.

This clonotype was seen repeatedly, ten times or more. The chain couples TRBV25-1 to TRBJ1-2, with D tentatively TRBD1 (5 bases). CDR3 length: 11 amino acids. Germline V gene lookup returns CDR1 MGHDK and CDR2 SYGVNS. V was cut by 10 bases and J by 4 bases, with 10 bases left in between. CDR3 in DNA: TGTGCCACCGGGGCCCCCTATGGCTACACCTTC. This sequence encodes CATGAPYGYTF.

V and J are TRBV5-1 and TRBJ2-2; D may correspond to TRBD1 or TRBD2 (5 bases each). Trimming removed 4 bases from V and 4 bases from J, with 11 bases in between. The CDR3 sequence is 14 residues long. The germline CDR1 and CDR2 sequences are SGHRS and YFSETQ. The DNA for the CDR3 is TGCGCCAGCAGCGAGGGACCGGGCACCGGGGAGCTGTTTTTT. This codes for CASSEGPGTGELFF.

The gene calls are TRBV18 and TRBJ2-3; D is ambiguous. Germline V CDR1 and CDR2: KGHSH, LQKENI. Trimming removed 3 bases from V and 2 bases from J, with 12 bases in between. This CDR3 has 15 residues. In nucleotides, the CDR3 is TGTGCCAGCTCACCGGTGATATCAGCCACAGATACGCAGTATTTT. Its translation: CASSPVISATDTQYF. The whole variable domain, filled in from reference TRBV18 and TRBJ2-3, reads NAGVMQNPRHLVRRRGQEARLRCSPMKGHSHVYWYRQLPEEGLKFMVYLQKENIIDESGMPKERFSAEFPKEGPSILRIQQVVRGDSAAYFCASSPVISATDTQYFGPGTRLTVL.

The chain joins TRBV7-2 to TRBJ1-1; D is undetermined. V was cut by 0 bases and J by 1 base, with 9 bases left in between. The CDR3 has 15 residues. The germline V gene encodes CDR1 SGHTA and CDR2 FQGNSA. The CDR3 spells CASSLALSGNTEAFF. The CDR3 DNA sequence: TGTGCCAGCAGCTTAGCCCTGTCTGGGAACACTGAAGCTTTCTTT.

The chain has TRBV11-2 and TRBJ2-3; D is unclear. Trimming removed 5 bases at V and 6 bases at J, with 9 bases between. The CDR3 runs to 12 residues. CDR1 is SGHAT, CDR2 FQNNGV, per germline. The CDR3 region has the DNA TGTGCCAGCAGCCCTCATGCCGATACGCAGTATTTT. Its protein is CASSPHADTQYF.